Presented here are 19 T cell receptor beta chains from one specimen sequenced in a study of blood T cell repertoires in COVID-19. TCRdb's copy holds only in-frame clones and misses some; the assay was immunoSEQ multiplex PCR. The table records roughly 40,000 clones, over 80% of them present only once. Sample: peripheral blood. These receptors were collected from a woman aged 70-85 years with acute or convalescent COVID-19.

The V call is TRBV11-2, the J call TRBJ2-1; tentative D call: TRBD2 (5 bases). CDR3 size: 13 residues. Germline V gene lookup returns CDR1 SGHAT and CDR2 FQNNGV. Trimming took 5 bases from V and 9 from J, leaving 14 bases between them. The CDR3 DNA follows: TGTGCCAGCAGCCATCTAGCTCCGGGTGAGCAGTTCTTC. As protein: CASSHLAPGEQFF.

This chain uses TRBV9 with TRBJ2-3; 9 positions agree with TRBD2. J gave up 5 bases and V 4 bases, and 11 bases lay outside the gene matches. CDR1 is SGDLS, CDR2 YYNGEE, per germline. CDR3 size: 16 residues. In nucleotides, the CDR3 is TGTGCCAGCAGCCTAAACGCGGGAGGGCCGGGAGATACGCAGTATTTT. Its protein product is CASSLNAGGPGDTQYF.

CDR3 sequence reads: CASSVQGTNEKLFF. The CDR3, as DNA: TGTGCCAGCAGTGTACAGGGCACTAATGAAAAACTGTTTTTT. The V gene is TRBV2, the J gene TRBJ1-4, with a weak D call TRBD1 (6 bases). CDR3 length: 14 amino acids. Germline CDR1 reads SNHLY; CDR2 reads FYNNEI. Trimming removed 4 bases from V and 2 bases from J, with 8 bases in between.

The chain links TRBV28 to TRBJ2-1, with 9 bases lining up with TRBD1. CDR3 length: 16 amino acids. In germline, CDR1 is MDHEN, CDR2 SYDVKM. V lost 5 bases, J lost 6 bases, and 11 bases stayed unmatched. The CDR3 loop is CASSPPGTGSRNEQFF. The CDR3 DNA reads TGTGCCAGCAGTCCCCCCGGGACAGGGTCGCGCAATGAGCAGTTCTTC.

J is TRBJ2-6 and V is TRBV30, with TRBD1 as a possible D gene (5 bases). The CDR3 contains 13 residues. Trimming left V 5 bases short and J 1 base short, with 6 bases between. CDR1 and CDR2 from the germline V gene are GTSNPN and SVGIG (reference sequence). CDR3 in DNA: TGTGCCTGGGCAGGGTCTGGGGCCAACGTCCTGACTTTC. As protein: CAWAGSGANVLTF.

The chain uses TRBV5-1 and TRBJ2-2; 10 positions match TRBD1. V dropped 5 bases and J dropped 4; count of bases not matched to a gene: 8. Germline CDR1 and CDR2: SGHRS and YFSETQ. This CDR3 has 16 residues. The CDR3 protein is CASSNRQGAGTGELFF. The DNA of the CDR3 is TGCGCCAGCAGTAACCGACAGGGGGCGGGCACCGGGGAGCTGTTTTTT.

The chain couples TRBV5-4 to TRBJ2-2; no reliable D call. The CDR3 is 13 amino acids. Germline V gene data show CDR1 as SGHNT and CDR2 as YYREEE (reference sequence). V was shortened by 0 bases and J by 8 bases, with 8 bases between the two germline ends. CDR3 nucleotides: TGTGCCAGCAGCTTGGGGGCCCCGGGGGAGCTGTTTTTT. Translated, it gives CASSLGAPGELFF.

V usage is TRBV5-5 and J usage is TRBJ1-5; D gene ambiguous. V dropped 0 bases and J dropped 5 bases, with 12 bases sitting between them. Germline lookup yields CDR1 SGHKS and CDR2 YYEKEE (reference sequence). The CDR3 is 15 amino acids. The CDR3 region is CASSLGWSGDQPQHF. CDR3 nucleotides: TGTGCCAGCAGCTTGGGTTGGTCCGGGGATCAGCCCCAGCATTTT.

The V and J genes are TRBV27 and TRBJ1-6, with TRBD1 matching over 7 bases. The trim removed 8 bases at V and 3 bases at J, leaving 13 bases unmatched. The CDR3 sequence is 17 residues long. Germline CDR1 reads MNHEY; CDR2 reads SMNVEV (reference sequence). CDR3 protein: CASPTTGVGVYNSPLHF. Written as DNA, the CDR3 is TGTGCCAGCCCGACCACAGGGGTAGGAGTCTATAATTCACCCCTCCACTTT.

This chain joins TRBV18 and TRBJ1-4; 7 positions match TRBD1. The CDR3 length is 15 residues. V lost 5 bases to trimming and J lost 3 bases; unmatched junction nucleotides: 6. Germline loops: CDR1 KGHSH, CDR2 LQKENI. CDR3 nucleotides: TGTGCCAGCTCATCCCGGGACAGCTCTAATGAAAAACTGTTTTTT. Protein sequence: CASSSRDSSNEKLFF.

This rearrangement joins TRBV11-2 to TRBJ2-5, with TRBD1 identical over 7 bases. Germline-derived CDR1 and CDR2 are SGHAT and FQNNGV. V dropped 5 bases and J dropped 4; count of bases not matched to a gene: 7. The CDR3 length is 14 residues. The CDR3 bases are TGTGCCAGCAGCCTAACAGGGGCACGAGAGACCCAGTACTTC. Translation gives CASSLTGARETQYF.

This clone was observed once. This rearrangement joins TRBV7-6 to TRBJ2-1; D not resolved. CDR1 is SGHVS, CDR2 FNYEAQ, per germline. The germline V and J ends were trimmed by 3 bases and 7 bases, with 16 bases remaining between them. This CDR3 region has 15 residues. CDR3 nucleotide sequence: TGTGCCAGCAGCTTTCAGCCGGCCTTCGGGAATGAGCAGTTCTTC. Protein sequence: CASSFQPAFGNEQFF.

The V and J genes are TRBV7-2 and TRBJ2-5; a weak D match, TRBD1 (5 bases). This CDR3 comprises 16 residues. Germline V gives CDR1 SGHTA, CDR2 FQGNSA. V was trimmed by 6 bases and J by 2 bases, leaving 19 bases between them. CDR3 nucleotides: TGTGCCAGCAGTCTGATGGCAGGGAACATACAAGAGACCCAGTACTTC. Its translation: CASSLMAGNIQETQYF.

In DNA, the CDR3 is TGTGCCAGCAGTTTGGGCCCCCTCGGACATAGCTATGGCTACACCTTC. It encodes CASSLGPLGHSYGYTF. The rearrangement uses TRBV27 and TRBJ1-2, with D perhaps TRBD1 (5 bases). The V and J ends lost 3 bases and 4 bases respectively, with 18 bases between them. This CDR3 contains 16 residues. In germline, CDR1 is MNHEY, CDR2 SMNVEV (reference sequence).

The chain joins TRBV11-3 to TRBJ2-2, with D perhaps TRBD2 (6 bases). The CDR3 spans 15 residues. CDR1 and CDR2 from the germline V gene are SGHNT and YENEEA. Trimming stripped 5 bases from V and 4 bases from J, with 14 bases between. As DNA, the CDR3 is TGTGCCAGCAGCCCCCGGAAGGGAGGCACCGGGGAGCTGTTTTTT. Translating it yields CASSPRKGGTGELFF.

The CDR3 loop is CASRASGAQETQYF. The DNA for the CDR3 is TGCGCCAGCAGGGCTAGCGGGGCGCAAGAGACCCAGTACTTC. The chain combines TRBV10-2 with TRBJ2-5, with 9 bases identical to TRBD2. Trimming took 6 bases from V and 2 from J; bases not matched to a gene: 4. This CDR3 contains 14 residues. Germline assignment: CDR1 WSHSY and CDR2 SAAADI.

The V call is TRBV7-8, the J call TRBJ2-7, with 8 bases that match TRBD1. Germline CDR1 and CDR2: SGHVS and FQNEAQ. This CDR3 region has 18 residues. The J segment lost 0 bases and the V segment lost 0 bases, leaving 10 bases of the junction unmatched. The CDR3 coding sequence is TGTGCCAGCAGCTTAGCTCTATTTGACAGGGGTTACTCCTACGAGCAGTACGTC. It encodes CASSLALFDRGYSYEQYV.

This clone showed up just once. The V gene is TRBV6-2 or TRBV6-3, the J gene TRBJ2-5; TRBD2 matches 12 bases. The trim removed 6 bases at V and 4 bases at J, leaving 6 bases unmatched. This CDR3 spans 15 amino acids. Germline lookup yields CDR1 MNHEY and CDR2 SVGEGT. CDR3 loop: CASSLAGGSVETQYF. The CDR3 DNA is TGTGCCAGCAGCCTAGCGGGGGGGAGTGTAGAGACCCAGTACTTC.

Here the CDR3 reads CASSPPATVNTGELFF. CDR3 coding DNA: TGTGCCAGCTCACCACCGGCAACAGTGAACACCGGGGAGCTGTTTTTT. This rearrangement joins TRBV18 to TRBJ2-2; no clear D. Between the trimmed V and J ends, which lost 0 bases and 1 base, there was a span of 9 bases. Per the germline V gene, CDR1 is KGHSH and CDR2 is LQKENI. The CDR3 covers 16 residues.